These 5 T cell receptor beta chains were all obtained from the same sample, sequenced in a study of cytomegalovirus exposure and HLA in healthy donors. The PCR had 60 Vbeta and 13 Jbeta primers. The protocol was immunoSEQ multiplex PCR, while the TCRdb copy is restricted to in-frame clones and leaves out a portion. Of around 180,000 clones in the sample, 80% were seen once. Sequenced material: PBMCs. The receptors shown here come from a man aged 25 to 40 in good health and CMV-seropositive.

The V and J genes are TRBV2 and TRBJ2-7, with D possibly TRBD1 on 6 matching bases. Trimming took 7 bases from V and 4 from J, leaving 20 bases between them. This CDR3 comprises 15 residues. CDR1 and CDR2 (germline): SNHLY, FYNNEI. The CDR3 protein is CASTHIGQNLYEQYF. CDR3 nucleotides: TGTGCCAGCACCCACATCGGACAGAATCTTTACGAGCAGTACTTC.

The DNA of the CDR3 is TGTGCCAGCAGCTTAATGGCTAGCGGGGGGGCCCTGACCAACGTCCTGACTTTC. Protein sequence: CASSLMASGGALTNVLTF. The V and J genes are TRBV7-6 and TRBJ2-6, with TRBD2 matching over 12 bases. The CDR3 covers 18 residues. V gave up 2 bases and J gave up 8 bases; unmatched junction bases: 10. The V gene's germline CDR1 is SGHVS and CDR2 FNYEAQ.

J is TRBJ1-1 and V is TRBV10-2; D is unclear. The CDR3 spans 14 residues. The germline V gene encodes CDR1 WSHSY and CDR2 SAAADI. Trimming pared 5 bases from V and 1 base from J, leaving 11 bases between. Here the CDR3 DNA reads TGCGCCAGCAGTCCCAGGATCCCGAACACTGAAGCTTTCTTT. It is translated as CASSPRIPNTEAFF.

V gene TRBV7-9 combines with J gene TRBJ2-5; unclear D gene. Germline CDR1 reads SEHNR; CDR2 reads FQNEAQ (reference sequence). V lost 1 base, J lost 4 bases, and 7 bases lay in between. The CDR3 is 13 amino acids. As DNA, the CDR3 is TGTGCCAGCAGCTTAGAACCGCGAGAGACCCAGTACTTC. It yields the protein CASSLEPRETQYF.

The rearrangement uses TRBV21-1 and TRBJ2-7; the D call in the table, TRBD2, was not verified against the DNA. TRBV21-1 is labeled a pseudogene. The CDR3 loop spans 14 amino acids. CDR3 bases: TGTGCCAGCAGGCGTAGCGGGAGGGGTAGAGAGCAGTACTTC. Translation: CASRRSGRGREQYF.